This is a list of T cell receptor beta chains from one sample in a study of shared clonotypes between healthy human individuals. Assay used: immunoSEQ multiplex PCR; TCRdb lists only in-frame clones, some missing. The data show about 1.1 million clones, 60% to 85% seen once. The sequenced sample was memory CD4+ T cells from PBMCs. Receptors were obtained from a man aged 18 to 30 in good health. Some clones in this sample may be carry-over from other donors' samples. Both conserved end residues are part of each CDR3. The D gene is left open where the match is weak. Some rows mark clone size as missing; the rest say once, few, many or name a class of expanded clone.

clone size	CDR3 length	D gene	V gene	J gene	CDR3 DNA	CDR3 protein
few	14	.	TRBV7-9	TRBJ1-2	TGTGCCAGCAGCTTAACCGGGGTTAACTATGGCTACACCTTC	CASSLTGVNYGYTF
.	18	.	TRBV19	TRBJ2-5	TGTGCCAGGCACGGGGGACACGGAGCCCCTGGTAACCGAGAGACCCAGTACTTC	CARHGGHGAPGNRETQYF
.	14	.	TRBV2	TRBJ1-2	TGTGCCAGCAGGGGCCCGGGACCGACCTATGGCTACACCTTC	CASRGPGPTYGYTF
.	11	.	TRBV20-1	TRBJ1-1	TGCAGTGCTAGCTTCCTAACTGAAGCTTTCTTT	CSASFLTEAFF
.	15	.	TRBV12-5	TRBJ2-2	TGTGCTAGTGGTTTGGTACTCGGTGGGGTAGCTGAGCTGTTTTTT	CASGLVLGGVAELFF
.	15	TRBD1	TRBV5-1	TRBJ1-1	TGCGCCAGCAGCCTTAGACAGGGGGCGGACACTGAAGCTTTCTTT	CASSLRQGADTEAFF
.	14	.	TRBV28	TRBJ1-1	TGTGCCAGCAGTGAGGGGGGCAGAGGCACTGAAGCTTTCTTT	CASSEGGRGTEAFF
.	14	TRBD1	TRBV18	TRBJ2-7	TGTGCCAGCTCACCAAGGGGACAGAACTACGAGCAGTACTTC	CASSPRGQNYEQYF
.	14	.	TRBV18	TRBJ1-1	TGTGCCAGCTCACCTCCCCCGGGGGGCACTGAAGCTTTCTTT	CASSPPPGGTEAFF
.	20	.	TRBV27	TRBJ2-7	TGTGCCAGCAGACCCGTTCGTCAGGGACTTTATAGCTCTATCTCCTACGAGCAGTACTTC	CASRPVRQGLYSSISYEQYF
.	16	.	TRBV18	TRBJ2-2	TGTGCCAGCTCACCCCCGGGGAACAGCTTCACCGGGGAGCTGTTTTTT	CASSPPGNSFTGELFF
.	14	TRBD1	TRBV2	TRBJ2-2	TGTGCCAGCAGCGACAGGGGAAGAACCGGGGAGCTGTTTTTT	CASSDRGRTGELFF
.	17	TRBD1	TRBV6-1	TRBJ1-1	TGTGCCAGCAGTGAAGCCCCGGGACAGAAGCTTAACACTGAAGCTTTCTTT	CASSEAPGQKLNTEAFF
few	14	.	TRBV7-9	TRBJ1-1	TGTGCCAGCAGGGAACAGGGTATCGGGACTGAAGCTTTCTTT	CASREQGIGTEAFF
.	14	TRBD2	TRBV7-6	TRBJ2-1	TGTGCCAGCAGCTTAGGGACTAGCGGCGATGAGCAGTTCTTC	CASSLGTSGDEQFF
.	13	TRBD1	TRBV2	TRBJ1-5	TGTGCCAGCAGCGGGGACAGTCTCCGGCCCCAGCATTTT	CASSGDSLRPQHF
.	15	TRBD2	TRBV19	TRBJ2-3	TGTGCCAGTACCCAGGGACTAGCGGGAACAGATACGCAGTATTTT	CASTQGLAGTDTQYF
.	16	.	TRBV19	TRBJ2-1	TGTGCCAGTAGAAAATCCGCGGGACGCTCCTACAATGAGCAGTTCTTC	CASRKSAGRSYNEQFF
few	16	TRBD2	TRBV4-2	TRBJ2-4	TGTGCCAGCAGCCAAGATCGTAGGGCTAGCGGAAACATTCAGTACTTC	CASSQDRRASGNIQYF
many	14	TRBD1	TRBV18	TRBJ1-1	TGTGCCAGCTCACGGGACAGAGTGAACACTGAAGCTTTCTTT	CASSRDRVNTEAFF
many	16	TRBD2	TRBV7-6	TRBJ2-1	TGTGCCAGCAGCTTCCTTAGCGGGAGTCCGGGGAGTGAGCAGTTCTTC	CASSFLSGSPGSEQFF
few	13	.	TRBV2	TRBJ2-1	TGTGCCAGCAGTGAAGCCCCACGGATAGGGCAGTTCTTC	CASSEAPRIGQFF
.	12	.	TRBV29-1	TRBJ2-5	TGCAGCGTTGTTGAATACCAAGAGACCCAGTACTTC	CSVVEYQETQYF
.	12	.	TRBV27	TRBJ2-7	TGTGCCAGCAGTTTGGGGGTTGGCGAGCAGTACTTC	CASSLGVGEQYF
.	15	.	TRBV7-9	TRBJ1-1	TGTGCCAGCAGCTTAGCGGACGGGGGCGAGACTGAAGCTTTCTTT	CASSLADGGETEAFF
once	12	.	TRBV29-1	TRBJ2-7	TGCAGCGGGGGGGCCGGGGCTCGCGAGCAGTACTTC	CSGGAGAREQYF
.	14	TRBD2	TRBV28	TRBJ2-7	TGTGCCAGCAGTAGGGGACTAGGAATCTACGAGCAGTACTTC	CASSRGLGIYEQYF
.	14	.	TRBV6-6	TRBJ2-6	TGTGCCAGCACTCTCTCCGGGGGAGCCAACGTCCTGACTTTC	CASTLSGGANVLTF
.	15	.	TRBV10-3	TRBJ2-3	TGTGCCATCTCTCCTAGCGATTATAGCACAGATACGCAGTATTTT	CAISPSDYSTDTQYF
.	16	TRBD2	TRBV7-3	TRBJ2-1	TGTGCCAGCAGCCAGAGGGCGGGAGGGTCCTACAATGAGCAGTTCTTC	CASSQRAGGSYNEQFF
few	16	.	TRBV18	TRBJ2-3	TGTGCCAGCTCACCACCGATGACAGGTGACACAGATACGCAGTATTTT	CASSPPMTGDTDTQYF
.	15	TRBD2	TRBV28	TRBJ2-5	TGTGCCAGCAGTTTAATGGGGGGAGGGTTAGAGACCCAGTACTTC	CASSLMGGGLETQYF
.	14	.	TRBV5-4	TRBJ1-3	TGTGCCAGCAGCTTGGACAGGCCTGGGGACACCATATATTTT	CASSLDRPGDTIYF
.	15	.	TRBV6-1	TRBJ2-7	TGTGCCAGCAGTGTGGTTGGTCCCGGCTCCTACGAGCAGTACTTC	CASSVVGPGSYEQYF
.	11	.	TRBV28	TRBJ2-5	TGTGCCAGTAGTTCTCAAGAGACCCAGTACTTC	CASSSQETQYF
.	14	.	TRBV6-6	TRBJ1-1	TGTGCCAGCAGTTACCCCTCAAGGGGCACTGAAGCTTTCTTT	CASSYPSRGTEAFF
.	15	TRBD2	TRBV18	TRBJ2-7	TGTGCCAGCTCACGCGGACTAGCGGAGACCTACGAGCAGTACTTC	CASSRGLAETYEQYF
.	13	.	TRBV18	TRBJ2-2	TGTGCCAGCTCACTTCCGAACACCGGGGAGCTGTTTTTT	CASSLPNTGELFF
.	15	TRBD1	TRBV5-6	TRBJ2-2	TGTGCCAGCAGCCCCGGGACAGGGGTCACCGGGGAGCTGTTTTTT	CASSPGTGVTGELFF
.	16	.	TRBV7-8	TRBJ1-3	TGTGCCAGCAGCTTATTAAGGCAGGGAACTGGAAACACCATATATTTT	CASSLLRQGTGNTIYF
once	14	TRBD1	TRBV5-1	TRBJ2-1	TGCGCCAGCAGCTTCGCGGACAGGGACAATGAGCAGTTCTTC	CASSFADRDNEQFF
.	13	.	TRBV30	TRBJ1-3	TGTGCCTGGGGGGAACAGGCTGGAAACACCATATATTTT	CAWGEQAGNTIYF
once	13	.	TRBV9	TRBJ2-5	TGTGCCAGCAGCGTCGGGCCCTTAGAGACCCAGTACTTC	CASSVGPLETQYF
.	11	.	TRBV28	TRBJ2-3	TGTGCCAGCAGTCGGGGGGATACGCAGTATTTT	CASSRGDTQYF
once	14	TRBD2	TRBV4-3	TRBJ2-3	TGCGCCAGCAGCCAATCTTATAGCGGGAGGTGGCAGTATTTT	CASSQSYSGRWQYF
once	14	.	TRBV7-2	TRBJ1-4	TGTGCCAGCAGCTTAAGGTCCAGGGGAGAAAAACTGTTTTTT	CASSLRSRGEKLFF
few	16	TRBD1	TRBV5-1	TRBJ2-7	TGCGCCAGCAGCTTGCGATCGGACAGGGGTGGGAAAGAGCAGTACTTC	CASSLRSDRGGKEQYF
.	12	.	TRBV28	TRBJ2-5	TGTGCCAGCAGTCTCGAGGGGGAGACCCAGTACTTC	CASSLEGETQYF
.	14	.	TRBV30	TRBJ2-2	TGTGCCTGGATAGCCGGACACACCACCGGGGAGCTGTTTTTT	CAWIAGHTTGELFF
.	12	TRBD1	TRBV6-5	TRBJ1-1	TGTGCCAGCAGAGGGACAGGGGGAGAAGCTTTCTTT	CASRGTGGEAFF
.	13	.	TRBV5-1	TRBJ2-2	TGCGCCAGCAGCTTCCCCGGGGCCGGGGAGCTGTTTTTT	CASSFPGAGELFF
.	12	TRBD1	TRBV7-8	TRBJ1-2	TGTGCCAGCAGCCGGGACAGCTATGGCTACACCTTC	CASSRDSYGYTF
.	11	.	TRBV25-1	TRBJ2-7	TGTGCCAGCAGTGAATATTTTGAGCAGTACTTC	CASSEYFEQYF
few	14	TRBD2	TRBV5-8	TRBJ2-2	TGTGCCAGCAGCTGGGGACTAGAAAGCGGGGAGCTGTTTTTT	CASSWGLESGELFF
.	13	.	TRBV19	TRBJ2-2	TGTGCCAGTAGTACCACGTTCCCCGGGGAGCTGTTTTTT	CASSTTFPGELFF
.	14	.	TRBV19	TRBJ1-2	TGTGCCAGTAGTATAGGGGCCGGGAACTATGGCTACACCTTC	CASSIGAGNYGYTF